Included here is one T cell receptor (beta chain) sequence, with context. Its target is unknown. Healthy donors of bone marrow made up the group. Germline assignment: CDR1 MDHEN and CDR2 SYDVKM. Trimming cost V 3 bases and J 2 bases; bases outside gene matches: 8. This CDR3 contains 16 residues. These data come from a study of cytomegalovirus exposure and HLA in healthy donors. Broader study findings: It was only CMV serostatus that was available as immune exposure information. In an earlier analysis, most TCR beta V segments were productive about 87% or about 30% of the time.

The PCR used 60 Vbeta and 13 Jbeta primers. Profiling relied on immunoSEQ multiplex PCR, and the TCRdb table lists in-frame clones only, not all of them. The sample has some 98,000 clones; around 9.6% are singletons. The sequencing input was PBMCs. The chain combines TRBV28 with TRBJ1-1, with 8 bases identical to TRBD1. This sequence originates from a man aged 50 to 60 in good health and CMV-seropositive. The CDR3 region is CASSFGTGLSNTEAFF. The DNA of the CDR3 is TGTGCCAGCAGTTTCGGGACAGGTCTATCCAACACTGAAGCTTTCTTT. The full variable domain, in which reference TRBV28 and TRBJ1-1 provide the parts outside the CDR3, is DVKVTQSSRYLVKRTGEKVFLECVQDMDHENMFWYRQDPGLGLRLIYFSYDVKMKEKGDIPEGYSVSREKKERFSLILESASTNQTSMYLCASSFGTGLSNTEAFFGQGTRLTVV.